This TCR beta chain is drawn from a study of blood T cell repertoires in COVID-19. The germline V gene has CDR1 SGHKS and CDR2 YYEKEE (reference sequence). The J segment lost 14 bases and the V segment lost 4 bases, leaving 16 bases of the junction unmatched. The CDR3 consists of 15 residues. Participants spanned ages 18 to 89 years and resided in 20 to 30 US areas. Participants had their cohort set by participant-reported clinical history. Shortly before study entry, within 2 weeks, exposed participants had met a COVID-19 case. Original data processing: Reference gene primer amplification in the assay estimated nucleated cell counts. Sequencing used immunoSEQ multiplex PCR; TCRdb keeps in-frame clones, though not all of them. V, J and clone size are those of that table, while D and trimming were read from the DNA. The sample consists of 200,000 to 300,000 clones, approximately 89% of them appearing once.

This TCR derives from a woman aged 40 to 55 who had been exposed to COVID-19. The chain links TRBV5-5 to TRBJ1-2; 11 nucleotides align to TRBD1. Sequencing was carried out using PBMCs or T cells enriched from blood (not recorded which). The CDR3 region has the DNA TGTGCCAGCAGCCCAGGGACAGGGGGTGAACTATGGCGGACCTTC. Its protein is CASSPGTGGELWRTF.